This T cell receptor (beta chain) is drawn from a study of spatial heterogeneity in lung cancer. Overall study: Detected sequences consistently included more beta-chain ones than alpha-chain ones.

Details on this clonotype: Since a much larger clone is just one base distant, this may be a read error.

Germline V lookup: CDR1 KGHSH, CDR2 LQKENI. This CDR3 comprises 15 residues. The junction had 7 bases not matched to a gene; V was cut back by 2 bases and J by 3 bases. Time point indicated: sample taken at primary tumor resection. Every TCR cDNA molecule bore its own unique molecular identifier. TCRdb re-derived calls from the 5' RACE reads in MiXCR, one entry per CDR3 protein. Among about 39,000 distinct CDR3 sequences, approximately 3% were seen once, and the ten largest hold about 34%. Here the sequenced sample was normal lung tissue next to the tumor, taken at surgery. This TCR came from a male donor with early-stage non-small cell lung cancer. The rearrangement joins TRBV18 to TRBJ2-7; 7 bases agree with TRBD1. The CDR3 reads CASSPFTTGVYEQYF. CDR3 nucleotide sequence: TGTGCCAGCTCACCATTCACCACAGGGGTCTACGAGCAGTACTTC.